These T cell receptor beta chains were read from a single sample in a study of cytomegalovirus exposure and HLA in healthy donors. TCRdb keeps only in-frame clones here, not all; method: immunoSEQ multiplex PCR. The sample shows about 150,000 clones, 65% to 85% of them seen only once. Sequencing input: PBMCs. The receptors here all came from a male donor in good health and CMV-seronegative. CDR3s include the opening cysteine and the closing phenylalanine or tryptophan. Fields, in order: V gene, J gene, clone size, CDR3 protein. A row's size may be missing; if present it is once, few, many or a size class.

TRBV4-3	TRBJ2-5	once	CASSQEPTGGGETQYF
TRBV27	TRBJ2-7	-	CASSLSTSGTYEQYF
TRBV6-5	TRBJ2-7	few	CASSYGGRMNEQYF
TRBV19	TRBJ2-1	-	CASSIDWGGVYNEQFF
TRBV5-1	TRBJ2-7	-	CASSLVQDPYEQYF
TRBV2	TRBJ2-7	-	CASSESWGGLHEQYF
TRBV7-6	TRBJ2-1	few	CASSPTEYNEQFF
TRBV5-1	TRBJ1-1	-	CASSFDRNTEAFF
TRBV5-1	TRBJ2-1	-	CASSKDPSGSYNEQFF
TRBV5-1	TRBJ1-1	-	CASSTDRATEAFF
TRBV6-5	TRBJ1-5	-	CASSFTVNQPQHF
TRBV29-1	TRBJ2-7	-	CSVEDRTKRPYEQYF
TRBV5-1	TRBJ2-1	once	CASSLLGQARGEQFF
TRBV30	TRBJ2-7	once	CAWSGSGNYEQYF
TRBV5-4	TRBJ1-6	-	CASSLGGSSSYNSPLHF
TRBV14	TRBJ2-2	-	CASSQDWGPAGELFF
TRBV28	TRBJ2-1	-	CASRTLSGGSYNEQFF
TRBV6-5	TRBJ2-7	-	CASSYSGTVTYEQYF
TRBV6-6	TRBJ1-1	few	CASSSTGGEAFF
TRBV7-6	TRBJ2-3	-	CASSVGTSGSSTDTQYF
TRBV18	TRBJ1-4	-	CASSPREATNEKLFF
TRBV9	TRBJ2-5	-	CASSGWGGRETQYF
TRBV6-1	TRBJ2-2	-	CASRTSGSGELFF
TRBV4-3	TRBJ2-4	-	CASSQDPGAQNIQYF
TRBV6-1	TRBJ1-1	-	CASSEPGRVRTEAFF
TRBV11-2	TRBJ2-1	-	CASSPKGLAYNEQFF
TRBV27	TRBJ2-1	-	CASSHGLAGGEQFF
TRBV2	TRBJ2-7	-	CASSDVRASYEQYF
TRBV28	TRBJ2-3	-	CASSLDPGLAGGTDTQYF
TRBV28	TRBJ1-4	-	CASGLRGLKNEKLFF
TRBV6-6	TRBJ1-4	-	CASSYTRGLDEKLFF
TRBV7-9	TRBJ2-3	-	CASSLGGDPDTQYF
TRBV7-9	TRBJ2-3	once	CASSPRGSGSTDTQYF
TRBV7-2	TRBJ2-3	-	CASSQMDRADTQYF
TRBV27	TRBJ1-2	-	CASSTRMGGGYTF
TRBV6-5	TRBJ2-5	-	CATRTGALETQYF
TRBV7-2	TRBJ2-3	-	CASSLVGHSTDTQYF
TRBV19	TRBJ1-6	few	CASRPDRGGNSPLHF
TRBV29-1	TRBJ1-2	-	CSVESPSGDLGYGYPF
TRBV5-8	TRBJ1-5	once	CASSFPGTGHQPQHF
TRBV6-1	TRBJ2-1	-	CASSRGYDEQFF
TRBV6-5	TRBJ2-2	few	CASRGHRTGELFF
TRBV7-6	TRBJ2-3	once	CASSLETSGRATDTQYF
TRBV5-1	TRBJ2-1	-	CASSSGLAGHNEQFF
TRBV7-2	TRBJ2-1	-	CASSRGTVENEQFF
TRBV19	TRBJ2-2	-	CATRDRVIGELFF
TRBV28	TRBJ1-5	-	CASWGGTGVNQPQHF
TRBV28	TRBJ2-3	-	CASSFVGPGTDTQYF
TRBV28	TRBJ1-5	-	CASNPGGGKSQPQHF
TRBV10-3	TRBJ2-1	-	CAISTSSGFGSYNEQFF
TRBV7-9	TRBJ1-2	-	CASSKAGGAGGYGYTF
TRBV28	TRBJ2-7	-	CASSPIGTSGRNEQYF
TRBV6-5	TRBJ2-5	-	CASSYLETQYF
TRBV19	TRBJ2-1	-	CASSIRRDRGPGEQFF
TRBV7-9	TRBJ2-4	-	CASTPLTGGLGIQYF
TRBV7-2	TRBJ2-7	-	CASRLAGESFNEQYF